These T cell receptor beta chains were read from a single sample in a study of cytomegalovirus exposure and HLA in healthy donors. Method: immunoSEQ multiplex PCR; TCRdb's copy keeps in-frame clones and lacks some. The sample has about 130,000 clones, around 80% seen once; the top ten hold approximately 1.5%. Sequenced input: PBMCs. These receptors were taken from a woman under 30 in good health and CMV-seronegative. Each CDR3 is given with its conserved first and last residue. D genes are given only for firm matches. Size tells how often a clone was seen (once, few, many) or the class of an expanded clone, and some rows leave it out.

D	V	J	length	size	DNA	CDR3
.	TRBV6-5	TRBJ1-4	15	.	TGTGCCAGCAGTTACTCGGCCCAGGGATTCGAAAAACTGTTTTTT	CASSYSAQGFEKLFF
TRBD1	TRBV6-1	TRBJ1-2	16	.	TGTGCCAGCAGTGATGCCAGGGGGAAAGCTAACTATGGCTACACCTTC	CASSDARGKANYGYTF
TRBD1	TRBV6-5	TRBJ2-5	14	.	TGTGCCAGCAGTTACTCGACAGGGCAAGAGACCCAGTACTTC	CASSYSTGQETQYF
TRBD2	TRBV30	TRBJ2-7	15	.	TGTGCCTGGAGGGGAGAGGCTGGACTAGCGGGCGAGCAGTACTTC	CAWRGEAGLAGEQYF
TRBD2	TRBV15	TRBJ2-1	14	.	TGTGCCACCAGCGGCGGACTAGCGGGCAATGAGCAGTTCTTC	CATSGGLAGNEQFF
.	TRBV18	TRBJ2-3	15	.	TGTGCCAGCTCACCATTACAGGGTAGCACAGATACGCAGTATTTT	CASSPLQGSTDTQYF
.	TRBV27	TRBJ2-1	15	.	TGTGCCAGCAGTTTCCCCTACAGCTCCTACAATGAGCAGTTCTTC	CASSFPYSSYNEQFF
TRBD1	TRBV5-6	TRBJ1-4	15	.	TGTGCCAGCAGCCGAAGACAGGGAGTGAATGAAAAACTGTTTTTT	CASSRRQGVNEKLFF
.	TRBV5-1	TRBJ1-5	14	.	TGCGCCAGCAGCTTGGAATTAGGAGACCAGCCCCAGCATTTT	CASSLELGDQPQHF
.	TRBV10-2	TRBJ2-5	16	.	TGCGCCAGCAGTGAGTTCAGGGATTACAAAGAAGAGACCCAGTACTTC	CASSEFRDYKEETQYF
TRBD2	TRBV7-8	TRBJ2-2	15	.	TGTGCCAGCAGCGCGACTAGCGGGAGTTCCGGGGAGCTGTTTTTT	CASSATSGSSGELFF
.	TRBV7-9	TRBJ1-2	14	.	TGTGCCAGCAGCTTCGGGAGTCTTGACTATGGCTACACCTTC	CASSFGSLDYGYTF
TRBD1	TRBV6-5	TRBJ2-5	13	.	TGTGCCAGCAGCTACAGGGGGAGAGAGACCCAGTACTTC	CASSYRGRETQYF
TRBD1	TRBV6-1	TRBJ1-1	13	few	TGTGCCAGCACCGACAGGGTGAACACTGAAGCTTTCTTT	CASTDRVNTEAFF
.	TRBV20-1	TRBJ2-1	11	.	TGCAGCGTAATCTCCTACAATGAGCAGTTCTTC	CSVISYNEQFF
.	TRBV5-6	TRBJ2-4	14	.	TGTGCCAGCAGCTTGTGGGGCCGCGGAAACATTCAGTACTTC	CASSLWGRGNIQYF
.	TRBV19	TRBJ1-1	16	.	TGTGCCAGTAGCAGTTGGGCTAAGAGAGAAAACACTGAAGCTTTCTTT	CASSSWAKRENTEAFF